These T cell receptor beta chains were read from a single sample in a study of T-cell reconstitution after alpha-beta-depleted transplantation in children. TCRdb used MiXCR to reprocess the PCR reads, holding one entry per CDR3 protein. The data contain roughly 240,000 distinct CDR3 sequences, around 8% of them singletons. The material was PBMCs, mostly from graft donor cells, obtained 180 days after TCRalphabeta/CD19-depleted stem cell transplant. These receptors were collected from a male patient younger than 18 who had a stem cell transplant for acute lymphoblastic leukemia, so the T cells may come from the graft donor. Both conserved end residues are part of each CDR3. D genes are given only for firm matches. The size of a clone is reported for some rows only, either as once, few or many, or as a class for expanded clones.

J gene: TRBJ2-2
D gene: NA
clone size: many
V gene: TRBV7-9
CDR3 DNA: TGTGCCAGCAGCCCTGGACTATCTCTCCTGAACACCGGGGAGCTGTTTTTT
CDR3 protein: CASSPGLSLLNTGELFF

J gene: TRBJ2-3
D gene: NA
clone size: many
V gene: TRBV20-1
CDR3 DNA: TGCAGTGCTAGATCCACAGGCCCCACAGATACGCAGTATTTT
CDR3 protein: CSARSTGPTDTQYF

J gene: TRBJ2-5
D gene: TRBD1
clone size: many
V gene: TRBV7-9
CDR3 DNA: TGTGCCAGCAGCGCCGGCGACAGGGGGAAGACCCAGTACTTC
CDR3 protein: CASSAGDRGKTQYF

J gene: TRBJ2-7
D gene: TRBD2
clone size: many
V gene: TRBV4-3
CDR3 DNA: TGCGCCAGCAGCCAAGGGAGTAGCGGGACATACGAGCAGTACTTC
CDR3 protein: CASSQGSSGTYEQYF

J gene: TRBJ2-1
D gene: TRBD2
clone size: many
V gene: TRBV7-6
CDR3 DNA: TGTGCCAGCAGCTTTTCGAACGAGGGCCTAGCGGGCCCAAGCTCCTACAATGAGCAGTTCTTC
CDR3 protein: CASSFSNEGLAGPSSYNEQFF

J gene: TRBJ1-1
D gene: NA
clone size: many
V gene: TRBV20-1
CDR3 DNA: TGCAGTGCCCGGGGGAACCCGACCCCTGAAGCTTTCTTT
CDR3 protein: CSARGNPTPEAFF

J gene: TRBJ2-3
D gene: NA
clone size: many
V gene: TRBV9
CDR3 DNA: TGTGCCAGCAGCATTCGAGCGATGGAGGATACGCAGTATTTT
CDR3 protein: CASSIRAMEDTQYF

J gene: TRBJ1-1
D gene: NA
clone size: many
V gene: TRBV29-1
CDR3 DNA: TGCAGCGTTGAAGGGAGCAGGGTTGGAGGTGAAGCTTTCTTT
CDR3 protein: CSVEGSRVGGEAFF

J gene: TRBJ2-6
D gene: TRBD1
clone size: many
V gene: TRBV25-1
CDR3 DNA: TGTGCCAGCAACAGGGGATTGTCCTCTGGGGCCAACGTCCTGACTTTC
CDR3 protein: CASNRGLSSGANVLTF

J gene: TRBJ1-1
D gene: NA
clone size: many
V gene: TRBV6-2/TRBV6-3
CDR3 DNA: TGTGCCAGCAGTTACCTCCGGGGCCTCGTCGGAGAAGCTTTCTTT
CDR3 protein: CASSYLRGLVGEAFF

J gene: TRBJ2-7
D gene: NA
clone size: many
V gene: TRBV11-2
CDR3 DNA: TGTGCCAGCAGCTTGGGCGAGCGACCAGCCTACGAGCAGTACTTC
CDR3 protein: CASSLGERPAYEQYF

J gene: TRBJ2-5
D gene: TRBD2
clone size: many
V gene: TRBV2
CDR3 DNA: TGTGCCAGCAGTGAACGGGCTAGCGGGGAGGCAGAGACCCAGTACTTC
CDR3 protein: CASSERASGEAETQYF

J gene: TRBJ2-1
D gene: TRBD1
clone size: many
V gene: TRBV10-3
CDR3 DNA: TGTGCCATCAGTGAACGGACAGGGGGCTACAATGAGCAGTTCTTC
CDR3 protein: CAISERTGGYNEQFF

J gene: TRBJ2-4
D gene: NA
clone size: many
V gene: TRBV5-1
CDR3 DNA: TGCGCCAGCAGCTCCCCCGGGGGCACGGACATTCAGTACTTC
CDR3 protein: CASSSPGGTDIQYF

J gene: TRBJ2-6
D gene: TRBD1
clone size: many
V gene: TRBV5-1
CDR3 DNA: TGCGCCAGCAGCGTCGGGGACAGGGCACGCGGTGGGGCCAACGTCCTGACTTTC
CDR3 protein: CASSVGDRARGGANVLTF

J gene: TRBJ1-5
D gene: NA
clone size: many
V gene: TRBV12-3/TRBV12-4
CDR3 DNA: TGTGCCAGCAGACCAGGGGAGATGAGGCAGCCCCAGCATTTT
CDR3 protein: CASRPGEMRQPQHF

J gene: TRBJ2-4
D gene: TRBD2
clone size: many
V gene: TRBV28
CDR3 DNA: TGTGCCAGCACCCCGGCTAGCGGCTACAAAAACATTCAGTACTTC
CDR3 protein: CASTPASGYKNIQYF

J gene: TRBJ2-5
D gene: NA
clone size: few
V gene: TRBV5-4
CDR3 DNA: TGTGCCAGCAGCTTGGCCCCGACGGATTTTGGGGAGACCCAGTACTTC
CDR3 protein: CASSLAPTDFGETQYF

J gene: TRBJ1-5
D gene: NA
clone size: NA
V gene: TRBV28
CDR3 DNA: TGTGCCAGCAGTTTAGTAGGGGTCCCAGATCAGCCCCAGCATTTT
CDR3 protein: CASSLVGVPDQPQHF

J gene: TRBJ2-2
D gene: TRBD2
clone size: NA
V gene: TRBV5-1
CDR3 DNA: TGCGCCAGCAGAACGAACACCCGGGAGGTGTTTTTT
CDR3 protein: CASRTNTREVFF

J gene: TRBJ1-4
D gene: TRBD1
clone size: many
V gene: TRBV7-6
CDR3 DNA: TGTGCCAGCACTCCGTATCGGACAGGAACAGAAAAACTGTTTTTT
CDR3 protein: CASTPYRTGTEKLFF

J gene: TRBJ2-7
D gene: TRBD2
clone size: many
V gene: TRBV3-1
CDR3 DNA: TGTGCCAGCAGCCAAGTCCGCTTAGCGGGGGGCGACGAGCAGTACTTC
CDR3 protein: CASSQVRLAGGDEQYF

J gene: TRBJ2-5
D gene: NA
clone size: many
V gene: TRBV15
CDR3 DNA: TGTGCCACCAGCAGAGACCAAATGGAGACCCAGTACTTC
CDR3 protein: CATSRDQMETQYF

J gene: TRBJ2-1
D gene: NA
clone size: many
V gene: TRBV11-1
CDR3 DNA: TGTGCCAGCACCTGGGACACCGCCTACAATGAGCAGTTCTTC
CDR3 protein: CASTWDTAYNEQFF

J gene: TRBJ2-2
D gene: NA
clone size: many
V gene: TRBV24-1
CDR3 DNA: TGTGCCACCAGTCAGCCAGACCCGAACACCGGGGAGCTGTTTTTT
CDR3 protein: CATSQPDPNTGELFF

J gene: TRBJ2-3
D gene: TRBD2
clone size: many
V gene: TRBV4-2
CDR3 DNA: TGTGCCAGCAGCCCGACTAGCGGGGGCCTCACAGATACGCAGTATTTT
CDR3 protein: CASSPTSGGLTDTQYF

J gene: TRBJ2-3
D gene: NA
clone size: many
V gene: TRBV12-3/TRBV12-4
CDR3 DNA: TGTGCCAGCAGTTTGTGGGCCGACACAGATACGCAGTATTTT
CDR3 protein: CASSLWADTDTQYF

J gene: TRBJ2-3
D gene: NA
clone size: NA
V gene: TRBV20-1
CDR3 DNA: TGCAGTGCTAGTGGCTTGCCGGGAGATACGCAGTATTTT
CDR3 protein: CSASGLPGDTQYF

J gene: TRBJ1-6
D gene: NA
clone size: many
V gene: TRBV10-3
CDR3 DNA: TGTGCCATCACCTCCGGGACTGAAAATTCACCCCTCCACTTT
CDR3 protein: CAITSGTENSPLHF

J gene: TRBJ1-3
D gene: NA
clone size: many
V gene: TRBV7-9
CDR3 DNA: TGTGCCAGCAGCTTATACCGGGACTCTGGAAACACCATATATTTT
CDR3 protein: CASSLYRDSGNTIYF

J gene: TRBJ2-5
D gene: NA
clone size: many
V gene: TRBV6-5
CDR3 DNA: TGTGCCAGCAGTTCCCAATGGGAGACCCAGTACTTC
CDR3 protein: CASSSQWETQYF

J gene: TRBJ2-7
D gene: TRBD2
clone size: many
V gene: TRBV3-1
CDR3 DNA: TGTGCCAGCAGCCAAAGCGGGGGGGCCTACGAGCAGTACTTC
CDR3 protein: CASSQSGGAYEQYF

J gene: TRBJ2-7
D gene: NA
clone size: many
V gene: TRBV20-1
CDR3 DNA: TGCAGTGCTAGTTATGAGGCCCCCTACGAGCAGTACTTC
CDR3 protein: CSASYEAPYEQYF

J gene: TRBJ1-5
D gene: NA
clone size: many
V gene: TRBV9
CDR3 DNA: TGTGCCAGCAGCGTAGACTACGGAAATCAGCCCCAGCATTTT
CDR3 protein: CASSVDYGNQPQHF

J gene: TRBJ1-4
D gene: TRBD1
clone size: many
V gene: TRBV5-1
CDR3 DNA: TGCGCCAGCAGCCTGGACAGGGCCTCAACTAATGAAAAACTGTTTTTT
CDR3 protein: CASSLDRASTNEKLFF

J gene: TRBJ2-7
D gene: TRBD1
clone size: many
V gene: TRBV5-1
CDR3 DNA: TGCGCCAGCAGCTTGGAAGGGGACAGATTCTACGAGCAGTACTTC
CDR3 protein: CASSLEGDRFYEQYF

J gene: TRBJ2-7
D gene: NA
clone size: many
V gene: TRBV5-1
CDR3 DNA: TGCGCCAGCAGCTTGGTACAGGGCTACGAGCAGTACTTC
CDR3 protein: CASSLVQGYEQYF

J gene: TRBJ2-3
D gene: NA
clone size: many
V gene: TRBV5-1
CDR3 DNA: TGCGCCAGCAGCCCCCAAAGAGGGCTAGGCACAGATACGCAGTATTTT
CDR3 protein: CASSPQRGLGTDTQYF

J gene: TRBJ2-7
D gene: NA
clone size: many
V gene: TRBV12-3/TRBV12-4
CDR3 DNA: TGTGCCAGCAGCAAGAACTACGAGCAGTACTTC
CDR3 protein: CASSKNYEQYF

J gene: TRBJ2-2
D gene: NA
clone size: NA
V gene: TRBV10-2
CDR3 DNA: TGCGCCAGCAGTGTGGCACCCCAAAGCACCGGGGAGCTGTTTTTT
CDR3 protein: CASSVAPQSTGELFF

J gene: TRBJ2-2
D gene: NA
clone size: many
V gene: TRBV4-3
CDR3 DNA: TGCGCCAGCAGCCCCTCGATCGGGGGGCCTATCGGGGAGCTGTTTTTT
CDR3 protein: CASSPSIGGPIGELFF

J gene: TRBJ2-1
D gene: TRBD2
clone size: NA
V gene: TRBV12-5
CDR3 DNA: TGTGCTAGTGGTTTGGCGATTCATCCGGGACTAGCGGGAGGGAGGGTAAGCTCCTACAATGAGCAGTTCTTC
CDR3 protein: CASGLAIHPGLAGGRVSSYNEQFF

J gene: TRBJ2-1
D gene: NA
clone size: many
V gene: TRBV25-1
CDR3 DNA: TGTGCCAGCAGTGAATACCCCGGAACAGCCAACAATGAGCAGTTCTTC
CDR3 protein: CASSEYPGTANNEQFF

J gene: TRBJ2-7
D gene: NA
clone size: many
V gene: TRBV29-1
CDR3 DNA: TGCAGCGTATTCTTCAGGGGAACCTCCTACGAGCAGTACTTC
CDR3 protein: CSVFFRGTSYEQYF